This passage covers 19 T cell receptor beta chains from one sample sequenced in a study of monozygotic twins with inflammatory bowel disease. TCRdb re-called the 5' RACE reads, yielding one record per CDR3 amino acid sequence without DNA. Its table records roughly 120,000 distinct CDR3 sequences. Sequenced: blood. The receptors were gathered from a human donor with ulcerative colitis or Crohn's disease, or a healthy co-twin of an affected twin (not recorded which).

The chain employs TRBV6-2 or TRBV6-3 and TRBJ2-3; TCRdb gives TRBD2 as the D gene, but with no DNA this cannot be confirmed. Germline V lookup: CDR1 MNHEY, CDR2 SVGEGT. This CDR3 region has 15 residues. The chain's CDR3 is CASSYAGGRTDTQYF.

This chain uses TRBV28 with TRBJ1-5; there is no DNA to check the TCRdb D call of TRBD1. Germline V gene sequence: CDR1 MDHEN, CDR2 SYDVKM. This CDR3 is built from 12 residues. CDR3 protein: CASSLPGQPQHF.

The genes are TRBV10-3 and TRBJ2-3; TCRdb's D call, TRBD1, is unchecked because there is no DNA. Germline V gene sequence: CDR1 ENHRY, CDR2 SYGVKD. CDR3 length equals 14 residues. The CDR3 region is CAISEGTGPDTQYF.

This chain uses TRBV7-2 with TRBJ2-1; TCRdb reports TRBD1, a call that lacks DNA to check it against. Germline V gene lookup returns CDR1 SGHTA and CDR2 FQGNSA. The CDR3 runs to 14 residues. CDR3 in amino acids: CASTSNPGDNEQFF.

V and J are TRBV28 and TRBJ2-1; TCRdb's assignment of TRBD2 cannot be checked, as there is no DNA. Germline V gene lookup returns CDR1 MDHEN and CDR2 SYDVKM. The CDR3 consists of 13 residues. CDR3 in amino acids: CASSLLGRAGQFF.

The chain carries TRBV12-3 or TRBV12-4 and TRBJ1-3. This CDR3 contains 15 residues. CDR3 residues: CASSPNLYSGNTIYF.

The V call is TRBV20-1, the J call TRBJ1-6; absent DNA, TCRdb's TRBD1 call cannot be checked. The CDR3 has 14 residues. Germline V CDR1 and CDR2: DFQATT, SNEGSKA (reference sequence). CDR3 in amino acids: CSASPGQGVSPLHF.

The CDR3 sequence is CASSFPGLALNEQFF. The rearrangement uses TRBV28 and TRBJ2-1; TCRdb's D gene call, TRBD2, goes unchecked for lack of DNA. The CDR3 covers 15 residues. The germline CDR1 and CDR2 sequences are MDHEN and SYDVKM.

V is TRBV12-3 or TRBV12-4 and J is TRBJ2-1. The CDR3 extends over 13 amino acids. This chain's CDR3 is CATQVEPDNEQFF.

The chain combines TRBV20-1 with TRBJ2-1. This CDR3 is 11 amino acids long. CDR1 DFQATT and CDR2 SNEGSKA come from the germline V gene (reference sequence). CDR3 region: CSASGVNEQFF.

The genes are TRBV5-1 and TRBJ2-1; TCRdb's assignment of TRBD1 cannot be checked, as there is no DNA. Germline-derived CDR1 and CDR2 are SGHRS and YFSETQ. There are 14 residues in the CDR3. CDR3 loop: CASSQGQSRGEQFF.

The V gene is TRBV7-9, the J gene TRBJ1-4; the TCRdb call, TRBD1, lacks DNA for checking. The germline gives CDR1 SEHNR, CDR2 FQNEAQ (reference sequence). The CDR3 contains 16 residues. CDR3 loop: CASSWSGTGREEKLFF.

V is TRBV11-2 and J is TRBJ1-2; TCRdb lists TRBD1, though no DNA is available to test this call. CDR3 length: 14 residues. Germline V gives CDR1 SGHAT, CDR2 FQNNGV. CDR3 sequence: CASSFAGTGNGYTF.

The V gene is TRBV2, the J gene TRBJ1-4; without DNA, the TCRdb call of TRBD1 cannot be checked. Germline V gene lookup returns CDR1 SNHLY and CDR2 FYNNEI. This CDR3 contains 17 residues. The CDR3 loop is CASRALGTDRTNEKLFF.

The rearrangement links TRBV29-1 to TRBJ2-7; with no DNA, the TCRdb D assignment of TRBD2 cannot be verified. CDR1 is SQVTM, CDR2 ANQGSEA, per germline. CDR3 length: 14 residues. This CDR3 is CSVEDHGGRGEQYF.

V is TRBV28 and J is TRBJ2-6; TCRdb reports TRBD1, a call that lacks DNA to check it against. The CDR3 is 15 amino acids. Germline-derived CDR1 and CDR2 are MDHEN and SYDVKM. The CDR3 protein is CASSFAGVGANVLTF.

CDR3 sequence reads: CASSFVLGGLAGPYNEQFF. The rearrangement links TRBV5-1 to TRBJ2-1; the TRBD2 assignment by TCRdb is unverifiable without DNA. The CDR3 runs 19 residues. The germline gives CDR1 SGHRS, CDR2 YFSETQ.

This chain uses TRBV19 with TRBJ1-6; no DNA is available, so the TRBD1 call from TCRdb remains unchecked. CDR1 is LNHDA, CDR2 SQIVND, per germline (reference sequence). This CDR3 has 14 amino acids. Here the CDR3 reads CASSIGQDNSPLHF.

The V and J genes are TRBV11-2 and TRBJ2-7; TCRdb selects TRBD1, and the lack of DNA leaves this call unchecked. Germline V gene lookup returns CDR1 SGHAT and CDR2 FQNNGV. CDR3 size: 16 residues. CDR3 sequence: CASSHTTRGHSYEQYF.